This TCR beta chain was recovered during a study of CXCR3-negative and CXCR3-positive naive CD8 T cells (dated by TCRdb to about 2019). Turning to the overall study: In total, roughly 130 million TRB reads were obtained, corresponding to roughly 1.5 +/- 0.3 million reads per library. Data from around ten donors, pooled across two independent experiments, went into the diversity and physicochemical repertoire analyses. Naive subsets from about five donors and memory cells from 3 donors were included in the TRBV-TRBJ cluster analysis. Study-wide conclusions, independent of this receptor: Repertoire diversity was comparably high in both naive subsets but much lower in memory CD8+ T cells. Because CXCR3 expression was partially decreased after cryopreservation, freshly isolated PBMCs were used for most assays. Compared with CXCR3-negative naive cells, CXCR3-positive naive cells had TRB CDR3s with higher hydrophobicity (lower Kidera factor 4), lower energy, and higher strength and volume indices. Naive CXCR3-negative and CXCR3-positive cells from the same donor showed similar TRBV-TRBJ usage, whereas memory cells showed distinct patterns. Because surface CD5, which is linked to self-reactivity in mice, was comparable between the naive subsets, TCR interaction strength was also inferred from the physicochemical properties of TRB CDR3s.

As concerns this clonotype: What this receptor recognizes is not known.

For every CD8+ T cell subset, under 350,000 cells were flow-sorted straight into RLT lysis buffer, and each subset was sorted in triplicate. Naive CD8+ T cells were defined stringently as CD45RO-CCR7+CD27+CD95- to exclude memory contaminants. Standard density gradient centrifugation was used to isolate peripheral blood mononuclear cells from buffy coats. A FACSAria III was used to flow-sort naive CXCR3-negative and CXCR3-positive CD8+ T cells. Total RNA was extracted from sorted cells with an RNeasy Mini Kit. CDR1 and CDR2 are read off the germline V gene as MNHEY and SVGAGI. From its cysteine to its phenylalanine, the CDR3 spans 13 amino acids. No DNA appears here. The data were produced on a NextSeq 550. The Human TCR Profiling Kit (MiLaboratory) was used to make UMI-labeled 5' RACE TRB cDNA libraries. The full amount of extracted RNA was used for cDNA synthesis, and the full amount of resulting cDNA was used for PCR amplification. The libraries were made side by side, with each library going through the same number of PCR cycles. Concerning the study's data processing: About 50,000 +/- 10,000 unique UMI-labeled TRB cDNA molecules per library were extracted with MIGEC and MiXCR, with at least two reads per UMI required. On average, each library contained about 40,000 +/- 10,000 functional in-frame TRB CDR3 nucleotide clonotypes without stop codons. After downsampling to 5000 UMI-labeled TRB molecules per sample, diversity metrics such as normalized Shannon-Wiener and Chao1 were calculated in VDJtools. VDJtools computed clonotype-size-weighted physicochemical properties of the central five CDR3 residues: interaction energy, strength, volume and Kidera factor 4. Each CDR3 protein sequence appears as one entry after TCRdb reprocessed the reads, and no DNA is included. TCRdb's processing, not the authors', yielded these V and J calls. This sample's clone table shows about 150,000 distinct CDR3 sequences. Around 0.5% of the sample comes from the top ten.

Sequenced input: naive CXCR3+ CD8+ T cells from blood. What this sample's cell subset or site label stands for: CD45RO-CCR7+CD27+CD95- naive CD8+ T cells expressing CXCR3 (TNR3+). This receptor was obtained from a human donor in good health. Some clones in this sample may be carry-over from other donors' samples. Recombination connected TRBV6-5 to TRBJ1-2. CDR3 region: CASSYSYTDGYTF.